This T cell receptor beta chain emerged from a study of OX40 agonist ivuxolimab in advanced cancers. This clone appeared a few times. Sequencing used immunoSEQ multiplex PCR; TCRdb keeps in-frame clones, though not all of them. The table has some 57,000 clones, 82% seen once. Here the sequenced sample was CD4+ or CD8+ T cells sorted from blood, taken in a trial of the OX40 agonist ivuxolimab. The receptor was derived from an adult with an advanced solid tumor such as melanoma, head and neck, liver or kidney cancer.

The CDR3 DNA reads TGCGCCAGCAGCTTGGGACTAGCGGGATTAGGGGAGACCCAGTACTTC. It specifies CASSLGLAGLGETQYF. V is TRBV5-1 and J is TRBJ2-5, with 11 bases lining up with TRBD2. Trimming took 0 bases from V and 5 from J; bases not matched to a gene: 6. CDR3 length equals 16 residues. Germline V gene data show CDR1 as SGHRS and CDR2 as YFSETQ.